The next 27 T cell receptor beta chains were all read from a single sample in a study of T-cell memory formation after mild COVID-19 (dated by TCRdb to about 2021). To prepare the library, 5' RACE was applied. The sequencing machine was an Illumina NovaSeq 6000. In TCRdb, the public reads were trimmed at Q25 with fastp and aligned with MiXCR, with productive beta chains retained. Records with the same CDR3 protein are collapsed into one entry carrying the most frequent genes and DNA. The table for this sample lists hundreds of thousands of distinct CDR3 sequences; around 28% of them were counted only once. The top ten clones comprise around an eighth of the sample. The sample consisted of PBMCs or a T cell subset sorted from them (not recorded which). These receptors were collected from an adult woman who had mild COVID-19 (a few samples of this study predate the infection). The sample titles of this study are shuffled in the database, so cell type and time point are left out; the donor was told from shared clones.

This rearrangement joins TRBV5-6 to TRBJ2-2, with 11 bases matching TRBD2. V lost 4 bases and J lost 8; bases outside the gene matches: 10. The CDR3 totals 16 residues. Looked up from germline, CDR1 is SGHDT and CDR2 is YYEEEE. CDR3 sequence (DNA): TGTGCCAGCAGCCACCCTCCTAGCGGGGGGTCAGGGGAGCTGTTTTTT. Amino acid sequence: CASSHPPSGGSGELFF.

This clonotype was counted many times. This chain joins TRBV2 and TRBJ1-5; D remains ambiguous. The CDR3 has 15 residues. The V gene's germline CDR1 is SNHLY and CDR2 FYNNEI. V lost 6 bases, J lost 0 bases, and 12 bases lay in between. CDR3: CASSGLGISNQPQHF. In nucleotides, the CDR3 is TGTGCCAGCAGCGGTCTTGGGATTAGCAATCAGCCCCAGCATTTT.

This sequence joins TRBV15 and TRBJ2-1; no reliable D call. V gave up 0 bases and J gave up 9 bases, with 9 bases separating them. This CDR3 contains 13 residues. Germline CDR1 reads LNHNV; CDR2 reads YYDKDF (reference sequence). CDR3 DNA sequence: TGTGCCACCAGCAGAGATCGTGGGTTTGAGCAGTTCTTC. Residues: CATSRDRGFEQFF.

This clonotype was picked up one time. The V call is TRBV18, the J call TRBJ1-2; 8 bases align to TRBD1. Germline CDR1 and CDR2: KGHSH and LQKENI. V was clipped by 0 bases and J by 8 bases; unmatched bases: 5. This CDR3 region has 14 residues. CDR3 amino acids: CASSPPGQGVGYTF. CDR3 DNA: TGTGCCAGCTCACCACCAGGACAGGGCGTCGGCTACACCTTC.

This chain joins TRBV7-6 and TRBJ2-2, with a possible D match to TRBD1 (6 bases). The CDR3 contains 17 residues. The V and J ends lost 4 bases and 0 bases respectively, with 15 bases between them. Per the germline V gene, CDR1 is SGHVS and CDR2 is FNYEAQ. Here the CDR3 DNA reads TGTGCCAGCAGCTCGACTTCCAGGGGTGCGAACACCGGGGAGCTGTTTTTT. It encodes CASSSTSRGANTGELFF.

The chain employs TRBV3-1 and TRBJ2-2, with 7 positions matching TRBD2. Per the germline V gene, CDR1 is LGHDT and CDR2 is YNNKEL (reference sequence). This CDR3 has 14 amino acids. V was pared by 1 base and J by 5 bases, with 1 base of the junction left unmatched. Here the CDR3 DNA reads TGTGCCAGCAGCCAAGCGGGAGGTACCGGGGAGCTGTTTTTT. This encodes CASSQAGGTGELFF.

This clonotype was found once. The CDR3 coding sequence is TGCAGTGCTAGCTCGGGGGGGCAAAGCAATCAGCCCCAGCATTTT. It is translated as CSASSGGQSNQPQHF. The chain carries TRBV20-1 and TRBJ1-5, with D maybe TRBD1 (6 bases). Between the trimmed V and J ends, which lost 3 bases and 1 base, there was a span of 13 bases. The CDR3 runs 15 residues. Germline V gene lookup returns CDR1 DFQATT and CDR2 SNEGSKA (reference sequence).

This clonotype turned up a few times. CDR3 bases: TGTGCCAGCAGTTCCGGGACCGCCTTCTACGAGCAGTACTTC. Translated, it gives CASSSGTAFYEQYF. The V and J genes are TRBV12-3 or TRBV12-4 and TRBJ2-7; D may be TRBD1 or TRBD2 (5 bases each). This CDR3 comprises 14 residues. V lost 4 bases and J lost 3, with 13 bases in between.

V is TRBV24-1 and J is TRBJ2-1, with 10 bases fitting TRBD2. Germline V gives CDR1 KGHDR, CDR2 SFDVKD. The CDR3 totals 16 residues. The V segment lost 1 base and the J segment 1 base; nucleotides outside the gene matches: 0. DNA for the CDR3: TGTGCCACCAGTGATTTAGCGGGAGGGTCCTACAATGAGCAGTTCTTC. It codes for CATSDLAGGSYNEQFF.

This chain connects TRBV11-2 to TRBJ2-1, with TRBD1 identical over 9 bases. Per the germline V gene, CDR1 is SGHAT and CDR2 is FQNNGV. J gave up 7 bases and V 6 bases, and 10 bases lay outside the gene matches. The CDR3 is 15 residues long. Here the CDR3 DNA reads TGTGCCAGCAGGTCACTCCGGGACAGGGTGAATGAGCAGTTCTTC. Translation gives CASRSLRDRVNEQFF.

This clonotype was detected a few times. The V gene is TRBV2, the J gene TRBJ2-3, with D unresolved. The CDR3 extends over 15 amino acids. V lost 3 bases and J lost 0, with 10 bases in between. Germline CDR1 reads SNHLY; CDR2 reads FYNNEI. CDR3: CASSDRVQSTDTQYF. In DNA, the CDR3 is TGTGCCAGCAGTGATAGGGTCCAGAGCACAGATACGCAGTATTTT.

The chain carries TRBV6-2 or TRBV6-3 and TRBJ1-5, with 10 positions matching TRBD1. Germline V lookup: CDR1 MNHEY, CDR2 SVGEGT. V shed 7 bases and J 2 bases; nucleotides not matched to a gene: 8. The CDR3 is 16 residues long. CDR3 amino acids: CASTPVGTGGNQPQHF. The DNA for the CDR3 is TGTGCCAGCACCCCCGTAGGGACAGGGGGCAATCAGCCCCAGCATTTT.

The chain employs TRBV5-5 and TRBJ1-1; TRBD1 matches at 7 bases. Germline values: CDR1 SGHKS, CDR2 YYEKEE (reference sequence). The CDR3 totals 15 residues. V trimming: 1 base; J trimming: 7 bases; junction bases outside the gene matches: 10. The CDR3 region is CASSLTGGQIGEAFF. DNA of the CDR3: TGTGCCAGCAGCTTGACTGGGGGACAGATTGGTGAAGCTTTCTTT.

The chain carries TRBV29-1 and TRBJ1-2; D not certain. Trimming left V 4 bases short and J 4 bases short, with 10 bases between. The CDR3 loop spans 12 amino acids. Per the germline V gene, CDR1 is SQVTM and CDR2 is ANQGSEA. CDR3 region: CSVVKEGYGYTF. The CDR3 coding sequence is TGCAGCGTTGTAAAGGAGGGCTATGGCTACACCTTC.

The chain uses TRBV5-6 and TRBJ2-7; tentatively, D is TRBD2 (6 bases). V dropped 2 bases and J dropped 5 bases, with 11 bases sitting between them. Germline lookup yields CDR1 SGHDT and CDR2 YYEEEE. This CDR3 is built from 13 residues. The CDR3 sequence is CASSFGWEDEQYF. The CDR3 nucleotides are TGTGCCAGCAGCTTCGGGTGGGAGGACGAGCAGTACTTC.

The CDR3 sequence is CASSTRLAGGSEQYF. CDR3 bases: TGTGCCAGTAGTACCAGACTAGCGGGAGGGTCAGAGCAGTACTTC. The chain combines TRBV19 with TRBJ2-7; 14 bases are a match to TRBD2. The germline CDR1 and CDR2 sequences are LNHDA and SQIVND (reference sequence). The V segment lost 4 bases and the J segment 7 bases; nucleotides outside the gene matches: 6. This CDR3 is 15 amino acids long.

V gene TRBV6-5 combines with J gene TRBJ2-1; D possibly corresponds to TRBD1 (6 bases). The CDR3 length is 15 residues. The ends were cut back, 2 bases at V and 1 base at J, with 9 bases in the middle. Looked up from germline, CDR1 is MNHEY and CDR2 is SVGAGI. CDR3 sequence: CASSYAQGSYNEQFF. CDR3 in DNA: TGTGCCAGCAGTTACGCACAGGGATCCTACAATGAGCAGTTCTTC.

The chain is built from TRBV5-1 and TRBJ2-7, with D perhaps matching TRBD2 (5 bases). Looked up from germline, CDR1 is SGHRS and CDR2 is YFSETQ. The CDR3 spans 15 residues. V lost 0 bases and J lost 3, with 13 bases in between. CDR3 loop: CASSLALAGVYEQYF. The CDR3 nucleotides are TGCGCCAGCAGCTTGGCCCTAGCCGGGGTCTACGAGCAGTACTTC.

This clonotype has just a few counts. The CDR3 bases are TGCGCCAGCAGCTTGGCCGTCAGGGGGATCACTGAAGCTTTCTTT. Translated: CASSLAVRGITEAFF. This chain links TRBV5-1 with TRBJ1-1, with 7 bases fitting TRBD1. The CDR3 is 15 residues long. Germline trimming cut 0 bases from V and 4 bases from J; bases unmatched to any gene: 6. Germline V gene data show CDR1 as SGHRS and CDR2 as YFSETQ.

This rearrangement joins TRBV11-3 to TRBJ2-4; D is uncertain. The germline gives CDR1 SGHNT, CDR2 YENEEA. The CDR3 totals 11 residues. The V end lost 4 bases, the J end lost 8 bases, and 6 bases lay between the germline ends. In nucleotides, the CDR3 is TGTGCCAGCAGCTCCGCGGACATTCAGTACTTC. Translating it yields CASSSADIQYF.

The V call is TRBV7-8, the J call TRBJ2-1, with 13 bases fitting TRBD2. Per germline, CDR1 SGHVS and CDR2 FQNEAQ. Trimming cost V 8 bases and J 6 bases; bases outside gene matches: 7. The CDR3 length is 15 residues. The CDR3 reads CASGRGLAGANEQFF. The CDR3 DNA is TGTGCCAGCGGAAGAGGACTAGCGGGAGCCAATGAGCAGTTCTTC.

The gene calls are TRBV19 and TRBJ2-5; 7 bases are shared with TRBD2. CDR1 and CDR2 from the germline V gene are LNHDA and SQIVND (reference sequence). CDR3 size: 16 residues. J lost 2 bases, V lost 2 bases, and 8 bases had no gene match. This CDR3 is CASSILGTTPQETQYF. DNA for the CDR3: TGTGCCAGTAGTATATTGGGGACTACCCCTCAAGAGACCCAGTACTTC.

J is TRBJ2-1 and V is TRBV10-3; 9 bases match TRBD1. This CDR3 is built from 13 residues. Trimming took 6 bases from V and 8 from J; bases not matched to a gene: 5. Per the germline V gene, CDR1 is ENHRY and CDR2 is SYGVKD. CDR3 amino acids: CAISRDRVDEQFF. CDR3 nucleotide sequence: TGTGCCATCAGCCGGGACAGGGTCGATGAGCAGTTCTTC.

In this sample, this clonotype turned up a few times. The genes are TRBV12-3 or TRBV12-4 and TRBJ1-3; TRBD1 aligns across 11 bases. This CDR3 region has 16 residues. The V and J ends lost 6 bases and 2 bases, in that order; junction bases with no gene match: 6. The CDR3 protein is CASRDRGQVAGNTIYF. The CDR3 nucleotides read TGTGCCAGCAGGGACAGGGGGCAGGTAGCTGGAAACACCATATATTTT.

This clonotype was found a few times. The chain joins TRBV29-1 to TRBJ2-1, with D perhaps matching TRBD1 (6 bases). The CDR3 totals 13 residues. Germline CDR1 reads SQVTM; CDR2 reads ANQGSEA. V was shortened by 8 bases and J by 3 bases, with 14 bases between the two germline ends. CDR3 DNA sequence: TGCAGCTTCGGGACACCCCTCTACAATGAGCAGTTCTTC. Protein product: CSFGTPLYNEQFF.

The genes are TRBV12-3 or TRBV12-4 and TRBJ2-6, with D maybe TRBD1 (5 bases). The V end lost 10 bases, the J end lost 0 bases, and 13 bases lay between the germline ends. CDR3 length: 15 residues. The CDR3 sequence: CAIIPQGSGANVLTF. In DNA, the CDR3 is TGTGCCATCATCCCTCAGGGCTCTGGGGCCAACGTCCTGACTTTC.

The sample holds a few counts of this clonotype. This chain joins TRBV7-6 and TRBJ2-7; TRBD1 matches 12 bases. The germline gives CDR1 SGHVS, CDR2 FNYEAQ. The CDR3 totals 15 residues. The V segment lost 4 bases and the J segment 6 bases; nucleotides outside the gene matches: 7. Written as DNA, the CDR3 is TGTGCCAGCAGCTCCACCGGGACAGGGGGCGCCGAGCAGTACTTC. The encoded protein is CASSSTGTGGAEQYF.